This TCR beta chain is from a study of T cell responses to AZD1222 COVID-19 vaccine. Study-level background: Timing groups of about 4 and about 12 weeks for second doses were pooled.

Germline V gene lookup returns CDR1 SGDLS and CDR2 YYNGEE. V was clipped by 0 bases and J by 2 bases, with 9 bases between them. CDR3 size: 14 residues. Profiled with immunoSEQ multiplex PCR; TCRdb holds only in-frame clones, not every one. The sample holds about 90,000 clones, 80% to 90% seen once. This clone was counted a single time. V usage is TRBV9 and J usage is TRBJ2-7; D is unresolved. Sample: peripheral blood, taken on day 0 of AZD1222 vaccination. This TCR was recovered from an adult in good health. The CDR3 DNA sequence: TGTGCCAGCAGCGTAGTCCCCCTCCCCTACGAGCAGTACTTC. Translating it yields CASSVVPLPYEQYF. The variable domain in full, with the rest retrieved from reference TRBV9 and TRBJ2-7, is DSGVTQTPKHLITATGQRVTLRCSPRSGDLSVYWYQQSLDQGLQFLIQYYNGEERAKGNILERFSAQQFPDLHSELNLSSLELGDSALYFCASSVVPLPYEQYFGPGTRLTVT.